This T cell receptor beta chain was sequenced in a study of T-cell memory formation after mild COVID-19. Study-level information: Largely, the TCR clusters proved donor specific. Study-level results: CD4+ contracting clones were mainly CM and EM; CD8+ ones, EMRA.

CDR3 size: 13 residues. Trimming pared 5 bases from V and 6 bases from J, leaving 13 bases between. From 5'RACE with constant-segment primers came TCR alpha and TCR beta cDNA libraries that carried sample barcodes and UMIs. TCRdb passed the 5' RACE reads through MiXCR, listing each CDR3 protein once. Here the sample spans approximately 490,000 distinct CDR3 sequences, around 21% being singletons. To note about this clonotype: Its antigen is unknown.

The clonotype was recovered from an adult woman who had mild COVID-19 (a few samples of this study predate the infection). Cell type and time point are not known. The sequenced sample consisted of PBMCs or a T cell subset sorted from them (not recorded which). The rearrangement uses TRBV12-3 or TRBV12-4 and TRBJ1-1; D perhaps matches TRBD1 (6 bases). The CDR3 nucleotides are TGTGCCAGCAGTCTGGGGGCGCAAGCTGAAGCTTTCTTT. Translated, it gives CASSLGAQAEAFF.